The 28 T cell receptor beta chains in this list originate from one sample, sequenced in a study of vaccination and CD4 T cells after COVID-19 (dated by TCRdb to between 2021 and 2024). The treatment or condition label, read with the paper, signifies: 10-day PBMC culture with coronavirus spike peptide pools or control peptides (ViraFEST assay). Their target antigens are unknown. Library prep was done by PCR. The sequencing machine was an Illumina iSeq 100. At the Johns Hopkins FTIC core, DNA from the cultured CD4+ T cells underwent TCR sequencing with the Oncomine TCR Beta short-read assay. TCRdb took the public reads, trimmed them with fastp at Q25, ran MiXCR for clone calling and kept in-frame beta chains. One record per CDR3 amino acid sequence lists the most common genes and DNA. Within this sample are some 18,000 distinct CDR3 sequences, with 55% to 70% of them counted one time only. About 8% of the sample is held by the ten biggest clonotypes.

Sequencing was performed on CD4+ T cells from blood, cultured in vitro. All receptors derive from a human donor who had recovered from COVID-19.

This clonotype came up once. The chain uses TRBV27 and TRBJ2-7, with TRBD2 identical over 9 bases. V lost 3 bases to trimming and J lost 1 base; unmatched junction nucleotides: 13. Germline CDR1 is MNHEY and CDR2 is SMNVEV (reference sequence). The CDR3 is 18 amino acids. CDR3 nucleotides: TGTGCCAGCAGTTTTAGGATGGTAGCGGGAGTAGGATCCTACGAGCAGTACTTC. Translated, it gives CASSFRMVAGVGSYEQYF.

The chain employs TRBV10-3 and TRBJ2-7, with D unclear. The CDR3 length is 13 residues. Per the germline V gene, CDR1 is ENHRY and CDR2 is SYGVKD. Trimming stripped 4 bases from V and 3 bases from J, with 10 bases between. The CDR3 DNA is TGTGCCATCAGTGGCTCAGTGGGCTACGAGCAGTACTTC. The encoded protein is CAISGSVGYEQYF.

The genes are TRBV7-3 and TRBJ2-1, with 9 nucleotides matching TRBD2. The V and J ends lost 5 bases and 10 bases, in that order; junction bases with no gene match: 15. Germline lookup yields CDR1 SGHTA and CDR2 FQGTGA. The length of the CDR3 is 16 residues. The CDR3 DNA is TGTGCCAGCAGCCCCAGTGGGACTAGCCCACCTTGGGAGCAGTTCTTC. This sequence encodes CASSPSGTSPPWEQFF.

This chain connects TRBV28 to TRBJ1-4, with 10 nucleotides matching TRBD1. V lost 7 bases to trimming and J lost 5 bases; unmatched junction nucleotides: 7. The V gene's germline CDR1 is MDHEN and CDR2 SYDVKM. The CDR3 sequence is 15 residues long. The CDR3 DNA follows: TGTGCCAGCACAATTACGGGACAGGGGAATGAAAAACTGTTTTTT. Its translation: CASTITGQGNEKLFF. The full variable domain, completed using reference TRBV28 and TRBJ1-4, is DVKVTQSSRYLVKRTGEKVFLECVQDMDHENMFWYRQDPGLGLRLIYFSYDVKMKEKGDIPEGYSVSREKKERFSLILESASTNQTSMYLCASTITGQGNEKLFFGSGTQLSVL.

The V and J genes are TRBV7-9 and TRBJ1-2; D is possibly TRBD1 (5 bases). The germline V gene encodes CDR1 SEHNR and CDR2 FQNEAQ (reference sequence). The CDR3 length is 14 residues. Deletions cut 0 bases from V and 6 bases from J, with 11 bases between. This CDR3 is CASSLAEGFHGYTF. In nucleotides, the CDR3 is TGTGCCAGCAGCTTAGCGGAGGGGTTCCATGGCTACACCTTC.

This clonotype was recorded a few times. This rearrangement joins TRBV12-3 or TRBV12-4 to TRBJ1-6; 7 nucleotides agree with TRBD1. The CDR3 loop spans 14 amino acids. V was pared by 2 bases and J by 11 bases, with 6 bases of the junction left unmatched. The CDR3 coding sequence is TGTGCCAGCAGTTTACAGGGGGACGGGGCACCCCTCCACTTT. This codes for CASSLQGDGAPLHF.

V usage is TRBV7-9 and J usage is TRBJ2-1, with 10 bases matching TRBD2. Trimming cost V 2 bases and J 5 bases; bases outside gene matches: 3. The CDR3 covers 15 residues. Germline-derived CDR1 and CDR2 are SEHNR and FQNEAQ (reference sequence). CDR3 sequence: CASSLRLAGNNEQFF. The CDR3 nucleotides read TGTGCCAGCAGCTTAAGACTAGCGGGCAACAATGAGCAGTTCTTC.

This clonotype has only one observation. J is TRBJ2-3 and V is TRBV20-1, with D possibly being TRBD2 (5 bases). CDR3 length: 14 amino acids. The V and J ends lost 6 bases and 3 bases respectively, with 16 bases between them. Germline V gene lookup returns CDR1 DFQATT and CDR2 SNEGSKA (reference sequence). The CDR3 nucleotides read TGCAGTGCGTCCCCGGGCGGGCAGACAGATACGCAGTATTTT. Protein product: CSASPGGQTDTQYF.

This clonotype appeared a few times. V usage is TRBV19 and J usage is TRBJ2-4, with 10 bases aligning to TRBD1. The CDR3 length is 13 residues. J gave up 13 bases and V 10 bases, and 13 bases lay outside the gene matches. Germline V gene sequence: CDR1 LNHDA, CDR2 SQIVND (reference sequence). In DNA form, the CDR3 reads TGTGCCATATCCCCGGGACAGGGGATGTCCCAGTACTTC. Its protein product is CAISPGQGMSQYF.

The CDR3 DNA reads TGTGCCACCAGTGATCTTCGGACTAGCGGGAGAAGGACCGGGGAGCTGTTTTTT. Encoded protein: CATSDLRTSGRRTGELFF. The chain carries TRBV24-1 and TRBJ2-2, with 13 positions matching TRBD2. After removal of 3 bases from V and 5 bases from J, the junction contained 8 bases not matched to a gene. This CDR3 has 18 amino acids. Germline V lookup: CDR1 KGHDR, CDR2 SFDVKD.

The V and J genes are TRBV19 and TRBJ1-5, with 8 bases that match TRBD1. The CDR3 loop spans 18 amino acids. CDR1 and CDR2 from the germline V gene are LNHDA and SQIVND (reference sequence). The V and J ends lost 1 base and 3 bases, in that order; junction bases with no gene match: 11. The CDR3 bases are TGTGCCAGTAGTATAGCGGCAGGGGGCTTGGGGGACAATCAGCCCCAGCATTTT. Amino acids: CASSIAAGGLGDNQPQHF.

V and J are TRBV6-4 and TRBJ1-5; D is undetermined. V lost 6 bases, J lost 4 bases, and 7 bases lay in between. This CDR3 region has 12 residues. Germline V gene data show CDR1 as MRHNA and CDR2 as SNTAGT. The CDR3 DNA sequence: TGTGCCAGCAGGACGGGGAATCAGCCCCAGCATTTT. Translated, it gives CASRTGNQPQHF.

There are a few counts of this clonotype. The CDR3 DNA follows: TGTGCCAGCAGCTTAGCCAGGAGGGAGACCCAGTACTTC. As protein: CASSLARRETQYF. The V gene is TRBV7-2, the J gene TRBJ2-5, with D possibly TRBD2 on 5 matching bases. Germline CDR1 and CDR2: SGHTA and FQGNSA. The CDR3 has 13 residues. Trimming removed 0 bases at V and 5 bases at J, with 7 bases between.

In this sample, this clonotype turned up a few times. The J gene is TRBJ2-5, the V gene TRBV7-3; TRBD2 matches at 7 bases. V was clipped by 3 bases and J by 5 bases; unmatched bases: 3. Germline CDR1 is SGHTA and CDR2 is FQGTGA. The CDR3 sequence is 13 residues long. The DNA of the CDR3 is TGTGCCAGCAGCTTTGGGAGGGGCGAGACCCAGTACTTC. This sequence encodes CASSFGRGETQYF. Full variable domain (outside the CDR3, taken from reference TRBV7-3 and TRBJ2-5): GAGVSQTPSNKVTEKGKYVELRCDPISGHTALYWYRQSLGQGPEFLIYFQGTGAADDSGLPNDRFFAVRPEGSVSTLKIQRTERGDSAVYLCASSFGRGETQYFGPGTRLLVL.

J is TRBJ1-1 and V is TRBV3-1; 7 bases align to TRBD1. The CDR3 is made up of 14 amino acids. In germline, CDR1 is LGHDT, CDR2 YNNKEL (reference sequence). V shed 4 bases, J shed 4 bases, and the junction held 6 bases outside the gene matches. CDR3 region: CASSRQTGSTEAFF. CDR3 DNA sequence: TGTGCCAGCAGCCGCCAGACAGGGAGCACTGAAGCTTTCTTT.

The V call is TRBV24-1, the J call TRBJ2-7; D could derive from TRBD1 or TRBD2 (7 bases each). This CDR3 region has 13 residues. CDR1 is KGHDR, CDR2 SFDVKD, per germline. V shed 10 bases and J shed 2 bases, with 14 bases lying between them. The CDR3 loop reads CATGTAGTYEQYF. CDR3 nucleotide sequence: TGTGCCACGGGGACAGCGGGAACCTACGAGCAGTACTTC.

The chain employs TRBV10-2 and TRBJ1-5; D unclear. The length of the CDR3 is 15 residues. V gave up 3 bases and J gave up 0 bases, with 9 bases separating them. The germline V gene encodes CDR1 WSHSY and CDR2 SAAADI. The CDR3 here is CASSEMGNSNQPQHF. Here the CDR3 DNA reads TGCGCCAGCAGTGAAATGGGGAATAGCAATCAGCCCCAGCATTTT.

The gene calls are TRBV2 and TRBJ1-6; 7 nucleotides align to TRBD1. The length of the CDR3 is 19 residues. V trimming: 2 bases; J trimming: 4 bases; junction bases outside the gene matches: 14. Germline V CDR1 and CDR2: SNHLY, FYNNEI. CDR3 in DNA: TGTGCCAGCAGTGAAAGGTTACAGGGGCGTCCCACTTATAATTCACCCCTCCACTTT. It translates to CASSERLQGRPTYNSPLHF.

The chain combines TRBV28 with TRBJ1-2; D unresolved. This CDR3 is built from 12 residues. Trimming cost V 3 bases and J 4 bases, with 6 bases left between them. Germline assignment: CDR1 MDHEN and CDR2 SYDVKM. CDR3 sequence: CASSLEGYGYTF. The CDR3, as DNA: TGTGCCAGCAGTTTGGAGGGCTATGGCTACACCTTC.

The V gene is TRBV12-5, the J gene TRBJ2-7; D is perhaps TRBD1 (5 bases). V lost 5 bases to trimming and J lost 4 bases, with 15 bases between them. The CDR3 contains 14 residues. In germline, CDR1 is LGHNT, CDR2 FRNRAP. The CDR3 DNA reads TGTGCTAGTGGTAAGGGGCAGGATGTATACGAGCAGTACTTC. Its protein is CASGKGQDVYEQYF.

This clonotype was seen a few times. The chain has TRBV7-2 and TRBJ1-5; D is possibly TRBD1 (6 bases). The length of the CDR3 is 13 residues. The germline gives CDR1 SGHTA, CDR2 FQGNSA. V lost 3 bases, J lost 5 bases, and 8 bases lay in between. The CDR3 DNA reads as TGTGCCAGCAGCTTTACAGGGCATCAGCCCCAGCATTTT. Its translation is CASSFTGHQPQHF.

V is TRBV19 and J is TRBJ1-2; D unresolved. CDR1 is LNHDA, CDR2 SQIVND, per germline (reference sequence). Trimming removed 0 bases from V and 8 bases from J, with 10 bases in between. This CDR3 is built from 13 residues. This CDR3 is CASSIEPGWGYTF. DNA of the CDR3: TGTGCCAGTAGTATAGAGCCAGGATGGGGCTACACCTTC. The whole variable domain, remainder taken from reference TRBV19 and TRBJ1-2, is DGGITQSPKYLFRKEGQNVTLSCEQNLNHDAMYWYRQDPGQGLRLIYYSQIVNDFQKGDIAEGYSVSREKKESFPLTVTSAQKNPTAFYLCASSIEPGWGYTFGSGTRLTVV.

The chain combines TRBV24-1 with TRBJ1-4; 7 bases line up with TRBD1. This CDR3 region has 15 residues. CDR1 and CDR2 from the germline V gene are KGHDR and SFDVKD. J gave up 5 bases and V 3 bases, and 5 bases lay outside the gene matches. The CDR3: CATSDPDRQNEKLFF. The CDR3 bases are TGTGCCACCAGTGATCCGGACAGGCAAAATGAAAAACTGTTTTTT.

The rearrangement uses TRBV7-2 and TRBJ1-5; the D gene is possibly TRBD1 (6 bases). This CDR3 contains 15 residues. Germline V gives CDR1 SGHTA, CDR2 FQGNSA. V was shortened by 4 bases and J by 7 bases, with 17 bases between the two germline ends. CDR3 amino acids: CASSSRGDPKQPQHF. The DNA for the CDR3 is TGTGCCAGCAGCTCGAGGGGGGACCCGAAGCAGCCCCAGCATTTT.

The sample holds a few counts of this clonotype. This chain uses TRBV6-1 with TRBJ1-2; D is perhaps TRBD1 (5 bases). V dropped 0 bases and J dropped 8 bases, with 16 bases sitting between them. CDR1 is MNHNS and CDR2 is SASEGT in the germline V gene. CDR3 size: 15 residues. The CDR3 protein is CASSEARHAGGGYTF. The CDR3 DNA is TGTGCCAGCAGTGAAGCGCGACATGCCGGGGGAGGCTACACCTTC.

The rearrangement uses TRBV20-1 and TRBJ1-1; a possible D gene is TRBD1 (5 bases). Germline CDR1 reads DFQATT; CDR2 reads SNEGSKA (reference sequence). V dropped 0 bases and J dropped 0 bases, with 14 bases sitting between them. The CDR3 extends over 16 amino acids. CDR3 loop: CSARDGAGYLNTEAFF. DNA for the CDR3: TGCAGTGCTAGAGATGGGGCGGGGTACCTGAACACTGAAGCTTTCTTT.

The chain recombines TRBV7-8 with TRBJ1-5; tentatively, D is TRBD1 (5 bases). There are 16 residues in the CDR3. The germline V gene has CDR1 SGHVS and CDR2 FQNEAQ. V dropped 1 base and J dropped 5 bases, with 15 bases sitting between them. The CDR3 region has the DNA TGTGCCAGCAGCTTAGTCCCAGGGACGGGTTATCAGCCCCAGCATTTT. Its translation is CASSLVPGTGYQPQHF.

The rearrangement links TRBV6-2 or TRBV6-3 to TRBJ2-2, with 7 bases aligning to TRBD2. There are 19 residues in the CDR3. In germline, CDR1 is MNHEY, CDR2 SVGEGT. V lost 7 bases, J lost 1 base, and 18 bases stayed unmatched. The CDR3 protein is CASTQTYREAGENTGELFF. Written as DNA, the CDR3 is TGTGCCAGCACTCAAACCTATAGGGAGGCGGGAGAGAACACCGGGGAGCTGTTTTTT.